This T cell receptor beta chain was found in a study of cytomegalovirus exposure and HLA in healthy donors. Study background: Of all 400 or so donors who were genotyped, about 84% belonged to the Caucasian-associated ancestry cluster.

The study's findings and limits: It was reportedly the case that the classifier diagnosed cytomegalovirus status with high specificity and sensitivity. The productive fraction for most TCR beta V segments was about 87% or about 30% in an earlier analysis.

Per germline, CDR1 LNHDA and CDR2 SQIVND (reference sequence). The CDR3 has 13 residues. Both 60 Vbeta primers and 13 Jbeta primers went into the PCR. The data were produced by immunoSEQ multiplex PCR, yet TCRdb's version contains in-frame clones alone and is incomplete. Its table lists 74,000 or so clones. Comments on this clone: Antigen: not known.

The TCR originated in a woman in her fifties or sixties in good health and CMV-seronegative. The rearrangement uses TRBV19 and TRBJ2-5; maybe TRBD1 (5 bases). The J call could be wrong; TRBJ2-7 is a better fit for the DNA end. The specimen sequenced was PBMCs. The DNA of the CDR3 is TGTGCCAGTAGTCCCTCGCAGGGTGACGAGCAGTACTTC. This translates into CASSPSQGDEQYF.